Below, 15 T cell receptor beta chains from the same sample are listed, as sequenced in a study of T cell responses to AZD1222 COVID-19 vaccine. This table comes from immunoSEQ multiplex PCR, and its TCRdb copy is limited to in-frame clones, with some not included. This sample yields 100,000 to 150,000 clones, of which about 93% are seen a single time; roughly 5.9% belongs to the top ten. This specimen consisted of peripheral blood, obtained on day 0 of AZD1222 vaccination. These receptors were taken from an adult in good health.

This rearrangement joins TRBV12-5 to TRBJ1-1, with D perhaps matching TRBD1 (5 bases). V was clipped by 0 bases and J by 13 bases, with 21 bases between them. This CDR3 is 15 amino acids long. The germline CDR1 and CDR2 sequences are LGHNT and FRNRAP. CDR3 loop: CASGLVEVPGLRGFF. The CDR3 DNA follows: TGTGCTAGTGGTTTGGTAGAAGTGCCAGGGCTGAGAGGTTTCTTT.

The gene calls are TRBV11-2 and TRBJ2-5, with D hard to call. The CDR3 totals 14 residues. The germline V and J ends were trimmed by 6 bases and 5 bases, with 16 bases remaining between them. Germline V gene lookup returns CDR1 SGHAT and CDR2 FQNNGV. CDR3 DNA sequence: TGTGCCAGCAGACCGGGTACGGCGATGGAGACCCAGTACTTC. The encoded protein is CASRPGTAMETQYF. The whole variable domain, remainder taken from reference TRBV11-2 and TRBJ2-5, is EAGVAQSPRYKIIEKRQSVAFWCNPISGHATLYWYQQILGQGPKLLIQFQNNGVVDDSQLPKDRFSAERLKGVDSTLKIQPAKLEDSAVYLCASRPGTAMETQYFGPGTRLLVL.

This rearrangement joins TRBV5-1 to TRBJ2-5, with TRBD2 matching 11 bases. The CDR3 contains 15 residues. Trimming took 4 bases from V and 7 from J; bases not matched to a gene: 9. CDR1 and CDR2 (germline): SGHRS, YFSETQ. The CDR3 DNA reads as TGCGCCAGCAGCATTGGACTAGCGGGTTCTGGGACCCAGTACTTC. Translation: CASSIGLAGSGTQYF.

The J gene is TRBJ2-7, the V gene TRBV5-6, with D hard to call. In germline, CDR1 is SGHDT, CDR2 YYEEEE. Trimming took 0 bases from V and 3 from J, leaving 7 bases between them. This CDR3 region has 13 residues. Written as DNA, the CDR3 is TGTGCCAGCAGCTTGGGCCAGCACTACGAGCAGTACTTC. As protein: CASSLGQHYEQYF.

As DNA, the CDR3 is TGTGCCAGCAGTTACCCCCGACAGGGCGGCAATCAGCCCCAGCATTTT. Its translation is CASSYPRQGGNQPQHF. This chain connects TRBV6-5 to TRBJ1-5, with 7 bases that match TRBD1. After removal of 2 bases from V and 2 bases from J, the junction contained 6 bases not matched to a gene. CDR1 and CDR2 (germline): MNHEY, SVGAGI. The CDR3 has 16 residues.

In its sample, this clone was seen once. V is TRBV5-5 and J is TRBJ2-4, with 9 positions matching TRBD2. Germline CDR1 SGHKS, CDR2 YYEKEE (reference sequence). J lost 8 bases, V lost 2 bases, and 8 bases had no gene match. The CDR3 sequence is 15 residues long. This CDR3 is CASSFLAGQLDIQYF. CDR3 DNA: TGTGCCAGCAGCTTCCTAGCGGGACAACTAGACATTCAGTACTTC.

This sequence joins TRBV11-2 and TRBJ2-5, with 10 bases matching TRBD2. This CDR3 contains 16 residues. Germline CDR1 reads SGHAT; CDR2 reads FQNNGV. Losses at the gene ends were 6 bases for V and 5 bases for J; bases not matched to a gene: 12. CDR3 bases: TGTGCCAGCAGTTTTGCCCTAGCGGGGGTGCGGGAGACCCAGTACTTC. The encoded protein is CASSFALAGVRETQYF.

The chain has TRBV9 and TRBJ2-7; D possibly corresponds to TRBD2 (6 bases). V was trimmed by 3 bases and J by 3 bases, leaving 16 bases between them. Germline values: CDR1 SGDLS, CDR2 YYNGEE. The CDR3 length is 15 residues. The CDR3 loop is CASSANPGRGYEQYF. The DNA of the CDR3 is TGTGCCAGCAGCGCCAATCCCGGGAGAGGCTACGAGCAGTACTTC.

V and J are TRBV5-4 and TRBJ2-1; D gene uncertain. In germline, CDR1 is SGHNT, CDR2 YYREEE (reference sequence). Trimming stripped 1 base from V and 5 bases from J, with 4 bases between. This CDR3 has 12 residues. The CDR3 protein is CASSLKDNEQFF. For the CDR3, the DNA is TGTGCCAGCAGCTTGAAAGACAATGAGCAGTTCTTC.

The chain combines TRBV30 with TRBJ1-2, with TRBD1 matching 9 bases. Germline V gives CDR1 GTSNPN, CDR2 SVGIG (reference sequence). Losses at the gene ends were 5 bases for V and 6 bases for J; bases not matched to a gene: 10. The CDR3 length is 14 residues. For the CDR3, the DNA is TGTGCCTGGTTCCGCGGGACAGGGACGAATGGCTACACCTTC. Translation gives CAWFRGTGTNGYTF.

CDR3 sequence (DNA): TGTGCCAGAAGGATGACAGGTAGCACAGATACGCAGTATTTT. It codes for CARRMTGSTDTQYF. The chain is built from TRBV2 and TRBJ2-3; possible D gene TRBD1, 6 bases. The CDR3 spans 14 residues. V lost 9 bases to trimming and J lost 0 bases, with 13 bases between them. CDR1 and CDR2 (germline): SNHLY, FYNNEI.

The rearrangement links TRBV4-2 to TRBJ1-1; no definite D call. The CDR3 is 17 amino acids. The V gene's germline CDR1 is LGHNA and CDR2 YNFKEQ. The ends were cut back, 0 bases at V and 0 bases at J, with 14 bases in the middle. The CDR3 region is CASSQEIHTQMNTEAFF. CDR3 coding DNA: TGTGCCAGCAGCCAAGAAATACATACCCAGATGAACACTGAAGCTTTCTTT.

The chain carries TRBV5-4 and TRBJ2-7; D possibly corresponds to TRBD1 (6 bases). Germline V gives CDR1 SGHNT, CDR2 YYREEE (reference sequence). The CDR3 runs 15 residues. The V and J ends lost 0 bases and 0 bases respectively, with 10 bases between them. This chain's CDR3 is CASSLGGRDSYEQYF. For the CDR3, the DNA is TGTGCCAGCAGCTTGGGGGGGCGTGACTCCTACGAGCAGTACTTC.

The genes are TRBV29-1 and TRBJ1-3; D perhaps matches TRBD1 (5 bases). Germline CDR1 and CDR2: SQVTM and ANQGSEA. This CDR3 has 18 amino acids. The germline V and J ends were trimmed by 1 base and 1 base, with 20 bases remaining between them. Here the CDR3 DNA reads TGCAGCGTTGAAGGTCGAGCCGGGACGCGTGGTTCTGGAAACACCATATATTTT. Protein sequence: CSVEGRAGTRGSGNTIYF.

This chain uses TRBV7-9 with TRBJ1-2; no firm D call. The ends were cut back, 5 bases at V and 1 base at J, with 11 bases in the middle. CDR1 and CDR2 from the germline V gene are SEHNR and FQNEAQ (reference sequence). The CDR3 runs 14 residues. The CDR3 DNA reads as TGTGCCAGCAGCATATCCGGGATTAACTATGGCTACACCTTC. Amino acids: CASSISGINYGYTF.